This T cell receptor (beta chain) was captured in a study of T cells in localized non-small cell lung cancer. Study results and limitations: The study sequenced only one region of the tumor. As a result, intratumor heterogeneity could not be excluded and remains possible.

CDR3 length: 15 amino acids. CDR1 is MNHEY and CDR2 is SVGAGI in the germline V gene. The V gene end was trimmed by 7 bases and the J gene end by 6 bases; junction bases not matched to a gene: 14. Remarks on this clone: Its antigen remains unknown.

Produced via immunoSEQ multiplex PCR; TCRdb's table is partial and in-frame only. The table records approximately 43,000 clones, 86% of them present only once. This chain connects TRBV6-5 to TRBJ2-7; 8 bases match TRBD1. The sequence derives from a woman aged 18-49 years with stage III lung adenocarcinoma. The starting material was peripheral blood, obtained before any cancer treatment. Here the CDR3 DNA reads TGTGCCAGCACCCCCGACGACAGGGGATATGTCGAGCAGTACTTC. It codes for CASTPDDRGYVEQYF.